The 24 T cell receptor beta chains reported below all come from one sample, sequenced in a study of T cells in Graves' hyperthyroidism and ophthalmopathy. TCR beta CDR3 sequences were amplified from RNA transcripts. Using the HTBI primer set, a first-round RT-PCR was run on the TCR CDR3. TCRdb reprocessed the multiplex PCR reads with MiXCR, giving one entry per CDR3 protein. This table holds 550,000 to 850,000 distinct CDR3 sequences, over 15% found once. Sequencing was performed on blood. These receptors were obtained from a woman between 50 and 59 years old with Graves' hyperthyroidism that later progressed to Graves' ophthalmopathy.

This clonotype came up a few times. The CDR3 reads CAISEGQNTEAFF. CDR3 sequence (DNA): TGTGCCATCAGTGAGGGACAAAACACTGAAGCTTTCTTT. The chain carries TRBV10-3 and TRBJ1-1, with D possibly matching TRBD1 (5 bases). Germline V lookup: CDR1 ENHRY, CDR2 SYGVKD. The CDR3 totals 13 residues. V lost 2 bases and J lost 2, with 6 bases in between.

CDR3 DNA: TGTGCCAGCAGCTTCGGGGGGTTGGGCAATGAGCAGTTCTTC. Protein: CASSFGGLGNEQFF. This chain uses TRBV7-2 with TRBJ2-1; TRBD2 agrees at 7 bases. Trimming took 3 bases from V and 6 from J; bases not matched to a gene: 5. CDR1 is SGHTA, CDR2 FQGNSA, per germline. The CDR3 contains 14 residues.

This clonotype was picked up many times. The V gene is TRBV2, the J gene TRBJ2-7, with D perhaps matching TRBD1 or TRBD2 (5 bases each). The CDR3 is made up of 15 amino acids. The ends were cut back, 6 bases at V and 0 bases at J, with 15 bases in the middle. Germline CDR1 SNHLY, CDR2 FYNNEI. Here the CDR3 DNA reads TGTGCCAGCAGGGCGACCTCGGGGCCCTCCTACGAGCAGTACTTC. Its translation: CASRATSGPSYEQYF.

This clonotype appeared a few times. V usage is TRBV5-1 and J usage is TRBJ2-7, with TRBD1 matching 9 bases. V shed 2 bases and J 5 bases; nucleotides not matched to a gene: 20. CDR1 is SGHRS, CDR2 YFSETQ, per germline. This CDR3 has 19 residues. The CDR3 DNA sequence: TGCGCCAGCAGCTTATGGCCCGAGTCATACGGGACAGGGACGAACGAGCAGTACTTC. Encoded protein: CASSLWPESYGTGTNEQYF.

This clonotype appeared many times. The rearrangement uses TRBV18 and TRBJ2-7; 12 positions agree with TRBD1. CDR1 is KGHSH and CDR2 is LQKENI in the germline V gene. The junction had 6 bases not matched to a gene; V was cut back by 5 bases and J by 7 bases. CDR3 size: 14 residues. CDR3 sequence reads: CASSAGQGAREQYF. CDR3 nucleotides: TGTGCCAGCTCAGCGGGACAGGGGGCGCGAGAGCAGTACTTC.

This clonotype has more than one count but fewer than ten. V gene TRBV11-2 combines with J gene TRBJ2-5; TRBD2 is a possible D gene (5 bases). Trimming shortened V by 5 bases and J by 3 bases, and 16 bases separated the two germline ends. The CDR3 is 15 amino acids. Germline assignment: CDR1 SGHAT and CDR2 FQNNGV. CDR3 bases: TGTGCCAGCAGCCCTGGGAGCGCGGCAAAAGAGACCCAGTACTTC. Its translation is CASSPGSAAKETQYF.

This clonotype was picked up a small number of times. A junction end diverges from the germline sequence, so it may reflect a read error. The rearrangement uses TRBV5-1 and TRBJ1-1; possibly TRBD1 for D (5 bases). CDR1 SGHRS and CDR2 YFSETQ come from the germline V gene. The CDR3 is 14 amino acids. The CDR3, as DNA: TGTGCCAGCAGCATCGGCAGGGAGAACACTGAAGCTTTCTTT. Encoded protein: CASSIGRENTEAFF.

This clonotype was counted ten times or more. This rearrangement joins TRBV7-6 to TRBJ2-1; D is possibly TRBD1 (6 bases). CDR1 is SGHVS, CDR2 FNYEAQ, per germline. Trimming removed 7 bases at V and 5 bases at J, with 15 bases between. This CDR3 contains 14 residues. CDR3 DNA sequence: TGTGCCAGCACGCCAGACAGGAGAAACAATGAGCAGTTCTTC. Translating gives CASTPDRRNNEQFF.

The CDR3 here is CSASGGPSYEQYF. In DNA, the CDR3 is TGCAGTGCTAGCGGGGGGCCCTCCTACGAGCAGTACTTC. The chain is built from TRBV20-1 and TRBJ2-7, with D maybe TRBD2 (7 bases). The germline V gene encodes CDR1 DFQATT and CDR2 SNEGSKA (reference sequence). This CDR3 has 13 amino acids. Trimming removed 3 bases at V and 0 bases at J, with 9 bases between.

The chain joins TRBV11-2 to TRBJ1-2; D uncertain. The CDR3 runs 16 residues. Germline V lookup: CDR1 SGHAT, CDR2 FQNNGV. Trimming left V 1 base short and J 6 bases short, with 18 bases between. CDR3 sequence reads: CASSLGFSRSAHGYTF. CDR3 sequence (DNA): TGTGCCAGCAGCTTAGGATTTTCTCGGTCAGCCCATGGCTACACCTTC.

A few counts support this clonotype. The chain has TRBV4-1 and TRBJ2-5; 9 positions match TRBD2. J lost 1 base, V lost 3 bases, and 9 bases had no gene match. The germline CDR1 and CDR2 sequences are MGHRA and YSYEKL. This CDR3 spans 17 amino acids. CDR3: CASSHDAAGGFQETQYF. CDR3 bases: TGCGCCAGCAGCCATGACGCAGCGGGGGGCTTCCAAGAGACCCAGTACTTC.

The chain has TRBV9 and TRBJ2-5; 11 nucleotides match TRBD1. Germline V lookup: CDR1 SGDLS, CDR2 YYNGEE. The CDR3 spans 14 residues. Germline trimming cut 3 bases from V and 7 bases from J; bases unmatched to any gene: 5. CDR3 loop: CASSEPGQGGTQYF. Here the CDR3 DNA reads TGTGCCAGCAGCGAACCGGGACAGGGGGGGACCCAGTACTTC.

In this sample, this clonotype turned up many times. The chain is built from TRBV6-1 and TRBJ2-5; unclear D gene. Germline loops: CDR1 MNHNS, CDR2 SASEGT. With 6 bases removed from V and 2 bases from J, the gap between germline ends came to 13 bases. The CDR3 runs 14 residues. CDR3 residues: CASSLMRQQETQYF. The CDR3 DNA is TGTGCCAGCAGCCTGATGAGGCAACAAGAGACCCAGTACTTC.

This clonotype was observed a few times. This rearrangement joins TRBV12-3 or TRBV12-4 to TRBJ2-4, with D possibly matching TRBD2 (5 bases). The CDR3 loop spans 12 amino acids. Between the trimmed V and J ends, which lost 3 bases and 9 bases, there was a span of 9 bases. The CDR3 DNA reads as TGTGCCAGCAGTTTCTGGAGGAGCATTCAGTACTTC. Its translation is CASSFWRSIQYF.

In its sample, this clonotype was seen a few times. The chain is built from TRBV7-3 and TRBJ2-7, with D maybe TRBD1 (6 bases). Germline V lookup: CDR1 SGHTA, CDR2 FQGTGA. The V gene lost 2 bases and the J gene lost 6 bases, with 14 bases spanning the gap. The CDR3 loop spans 14 amino acids. CDR3 bases: TGTGCCAGCAGCTTACTGGGCAGGGGATCCGAGCAGTACTTC. It is translated as CASSLLGRGSEQYF.

There are many counts of this clonotype. This sequence joins TRBV20-1 and TRBJ2-7; 13 bases match TRBD2. The junction had 7 bases not matched to a gene; V was cut back by 3 bases and J by 2 bases. The CDR3 is made up of 16 amino acids. CDR1 is DFQATT and CDR2 is SNEGSKA in the germline V gene (reference sequence). The CDR3 sequence: CSASSGTSGITYEQYF. Written as DNA, the CDR3 is TGCAGTGCTAGCTCCGGGACTAGCGGGATAACCTACGAGCAGTACTTC.

As for this clonotype: A junction end diverges from the germline sequence, so it may reflect a read error. The chain combines TRBV10-2 with TRBJ2-1, with 9 bases lining up with TRBD1. Germline-derived CDR1 and CDR2 are WSHSY and SAAADI. The CDR3 is made up of 15 amino acids. The CDR3 nucleotides are TGTGCCAGCAGTGAACACAGGGGGCGATTGAATGAGCAGTTCTTC. Translated: CASSEHRGRLNEQFF.

CDR3 protein: CASSESTLGLAGNTIYF. As DNA, the CDR3 is TGCGCCAGCAGTGAGTCGACTCTGGGATTGGCTGGAAACACCATATATTTT. The rearrangement joins TRBV10-1 to TRBJ1-3; D call uncertain. This CDR3 is 17 amino acids long. Germline V lookup: CDR1 WNHNN, CDR2 SYGVQD (reference sequence). V lost 0 bases and J lost 2, with 14 bases in between.

In regard to this clonotype: Since the CDR3 does not end with the conserved phenylalanine or tryptophan, this likely comes from a read error. The V call is TRBV6-1, the J call TRBJ2-1; perhaps D is TRBD1 or TRBD2 (6 bases each). Trimming shortened V by 4 bases and J by 6 bases, and 13 bases separated the two germline ends. CDR1 and CDR2 (germline): MNHNS, SASEGT. The CDR3 has 14 amino acids. In nucleotides, the CDR3 is TGTGCCAGCAGTGGAGAAGGGGGGTTCAATGAGCAGTTCTCC. This codes for CASSGEGGFNEQFS.

This clonotype occurred a few times. The chain links TRBV7-6 to TRBJ1-1, with a weak D call TRBD1 (5 bases). This CDR3 has 16 residues. Looked up from germline, CDR1 is SGHVS and CDR2 is FNYEAQ. V shed 3 bases and J shed 1 base, with 15 bases lying between them. The CDR3 sequence: CASSFGSGTGNTEAFF. The CDR3 DNA sequence: TGTGCCAGCAGCTTCGGTTCCGGGACGGGGAACACTGAAGCTTTCTTT.

This clonotype has just one count. J is TRBJ1-5 and V is TRBV2; 10 nucleotides align to TRBD1. This CDR3 comprises 16 residues. The V gene end was trimmed by 1 base and the J gene end by 6 bases; junction bases not matched to a gene: 6. Germline CDR1 reads SNHLY; CDR2 reads FYNNEI. For the CDR3, the DNA is TGTGCCAGCAGTGAAGGACAGGGGGCGCCCGGTCAGCCCCAGCATTTT. This encodes CASSEGQGAPGQPQHF.

This clonotype was counted a few times. The rearrangement links TRBV20-1 to TRBJ2-1, with no clear D. V was shortened by 5 bases and J by 0 bases, with 14 bases between the two germline ends. Germline CDR1 reads DFQATT; CDR2 reads SNEGSKA (reference sequence). There are 15 residues in the CDR3. This CDR3 reads CSALRDAFSYNEQFF. CDR3 sequence (DNA): TGCAGTGCTCTACGCGACGCATTCTCCTACAATGAGCAGTTCTTC.

This clonotype was counted between two and nine times. As DNA, the CDR3 is TGCGCCAGCAGCCAGACCCTAGCGGGGTACGGAATCGGGGAGCTGTTTTTT. It yields the protein CASSQTLAGYGIGELFF. The chain employs TRBV5-1 and TRBJ2-2; 9 nucleotides agree with TRBD2. CDR3 length equals 17 residues. V lost 4 bases and J lost 7; bases outside the gene matches: 14. Germline V lookup: CDR1 SGHRS, CDR2 YFSETQ.

This clonotype was recorded many times. The chain has TRBV6-1 and TRBJ2-5; 11 bases line up with TRBD2. J was trimmed by 0 bases and V by 6 bases; bases with no gene match: 3. The CDR3 contains 15 residues. In germline, CDR1 is MNHNS, CDR2 SASEGT. The CDR3 DNA sequence: TGTGCCAGCAGCAGACTAGCGGGGTACCAAGAGACCCAGTACTTC. Translating it yields CASSRLAGYQETQYF.